The subject of this entry is one T cell receptor beta chain. Antigen: not known. Sequencing used immunoSEQ multiplex PCR; TCRdb keeps in-frame clones, though not all of them. The sample carries fewer than 65,000 clones, around nine tenths recorded once. The CDR3 consists of 15 residues. Germline-derived CDR1 and CDR2 are SGHVS and FQNEAQ. With V trimmed by 5 bases and J by 3 bases, 6 bases remained unmatched. These data are taken from a study of OX40 agonist ivuxolimab in advanced cancers. About the research overall: In this trial design, patients received ivuxolimab intravenously at 0.01 to 10 mg/kg every 2 weeks. Antecedent anti-PD-1, anti-PD-L1 or anti-CTLA-4 therapy was permissible, with roughly 36% having received some. Broader study findings: The expanded peripheral T cells' antigen specificity was not determined. With doses of 0.1 to 3.0 mg/kg, CD4+ and CD8+ blood T cells had undergone clonal expansion by week 6.

The TCR was taken from an adult with an advanced solid tumor such as melanoma, head and neck, liver or kidney cancer. This rearrangement joins TRBV7-8 to TRBJ2-2; TRBD1 matches at 7 bases. Material: CD4+ or CD8+ T cells sorted from blood, obtained in a trial of the OX40 agonist ivuxolimab. The CDR3 loop is CASSRGQADTGELFF. The CDR3, as DNA: TGTGCCAGCAGCCGTGGACAGGCTGACACCGGGGAGCTGTTTTTT.